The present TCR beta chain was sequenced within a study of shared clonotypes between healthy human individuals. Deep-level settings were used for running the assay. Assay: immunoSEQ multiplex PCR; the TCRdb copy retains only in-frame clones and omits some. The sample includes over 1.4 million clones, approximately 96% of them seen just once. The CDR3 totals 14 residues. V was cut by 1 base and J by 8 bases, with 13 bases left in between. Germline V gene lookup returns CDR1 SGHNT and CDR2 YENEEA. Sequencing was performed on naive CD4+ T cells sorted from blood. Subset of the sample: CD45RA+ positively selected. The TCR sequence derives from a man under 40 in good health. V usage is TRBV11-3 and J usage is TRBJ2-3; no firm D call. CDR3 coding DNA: TGTGCCAGCAGCTTAGGGCCCTCCTCCGTTACGCAGTATTTT. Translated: CASSLGPSSVTQYF.